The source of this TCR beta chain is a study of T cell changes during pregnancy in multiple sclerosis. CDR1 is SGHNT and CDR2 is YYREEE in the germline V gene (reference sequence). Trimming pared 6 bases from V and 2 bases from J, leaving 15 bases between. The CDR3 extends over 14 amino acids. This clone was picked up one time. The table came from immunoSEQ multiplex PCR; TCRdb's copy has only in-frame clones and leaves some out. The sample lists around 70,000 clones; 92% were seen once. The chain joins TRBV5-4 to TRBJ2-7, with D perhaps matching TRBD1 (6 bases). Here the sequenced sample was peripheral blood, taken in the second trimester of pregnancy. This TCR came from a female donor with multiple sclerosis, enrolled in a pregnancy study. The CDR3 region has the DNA TGTGCCAGCAAGCTACAGGGCCCTACCTACGAGCAGTACTTC. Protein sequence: CASKLQGPTYEQYF.